Below are 4 T cell receptor beta chains sequenced from a single sample in a study of blood T cell repertoires in COVID-19. The data were produced by immunoSEQ multiplex PCR, yet TCRdb's version contains in-frame clones alone and is incomplete. The table has 170,000 or so clones, 80% to 90% seen once. Sequencing was performed on peripheral blood. These receptors all come from a woman between 18 and 29 years old who had recovered from COVID-19.

V is TRBV27 and J is TRBJ1-1, with D perhaps TRBD1 (5 bases). The length of the CDR3 is 14 residues. Trimming shortened V by 3 bases and J by 6 bases, and 14 bases separated the two germline ends. Germline CDR1 reads MNHEY; CDR2 reads SMNVEV (reference sequence). DNA of the CDR3: TGTGCCAGCAGTTTTAGTAGGGGCAATGCTGAAGCTTTCTTT. Protein product: CASSFSRGNAEAFF.

The chain uses TRBV18 and TRBJ2-1; 9 positions agree with TRBD2. Germline V gene data show CDR1 as KGHSH and CDR2 as LQKENI. V shed 0 bases, J shed 3 bases, and the junction held 0 bases outside the gene matches. The CDR3 runs to 15 residues. The CDR3 bases are TGTGCCAGCTCACCACCAGCGGGGGGCTACAATGAGCAGTTCTTC. This gives the protein CASSPPAGGYNEQFF.

V usage is TRBV5-5 and J usage is TRBJ2-7; D possibly corresponds to TRBD1 (5 bases). Trimming cost V 4 bases and J 2 bases, with 10 bases left between them. Germline values: CDR1 SGHKS, CDR2 YYEKEE (reference sequence). There are 13 residues in the CDR3. The CDR3: CASSPRAAYEQYV. The CDR3 nucleotides are TGTGCCAGCAGCCCCAGGGCCGCCTACGAGCAGTACGTC.

V and J are TRBV19 and TRBJ2-7, with 8 bases matching TRBD1. Trimming at V came to 11 bases and at J to 3 bases, leaving 3 bases not matched to a gene. This CDR3 comprises 11 residues. Looked up from germline, CDR1 is LNHDA and CDR2 is SQIVND (reference sequence). Here the CDR3 reads CAPGGSYEQYV. CDR3 bases: TGTGCCCCAGGGGGCAGCTACGAGCAGTACGTC.